A selection of T cell receptor beta chains follows, all from one sample in a study. TCRdb reprocessed the 5' RACE reads with MiXCR, giving one entry per CDR3 protein. Altogether tens of thousands of distinct CDR3 sequences are present, 25% to 35% being singletons, with the ten largest covering 2.1%. Sequenced material: naive CD4+ T cells sorted from blood. These receptors were collected from a female donor with breast cancer. Each CDR3 is given with its conserved first and last residue. D genes are given only for firm matches. Not every row has a clone size; where given, it reads once, few, many or a size class.

TRBJ1-2,TRBV5-8,-,-,CASSLSAYGYTF,TGTGCCAGCAGCTTGAGTGCCTATGGCTACACCTTC
TRBJ1-1,TRBV7-2,TRBD1,few,CASSYLDRGKETFF,TGTGCCAGCAGCTACCTAGACAGGGGGAAGGAAACTTTCTTT
TRBJ2-1,TRBV5-1,TRBD1,-,CASSSLTGALQFF,TGCGCCAGCAGCTCGCTTACAGGGGCACTTCAATTCTTC
TRBJ2-2,TRBV3-1,-,-,CASSQETGELFF,TGTGCCAGCAGCCAAGAAACCGGGGAGCTGTTTTTT
TRBJ1-1,TRBV6-2/TRBV6-3,-,-,CASSGGRATEAFF,TGTGCCAGCAGTGGAGGCAGGGCCACTGAAGCTTTCTTT
TRBJ1-2,TRBV18,-,few,CASSARPGEGYTF,TGTGCCAGCTCGGCCAGGCCAGGGGAAGGCTACACCTTC
TRBJ1-1,TRBV6-5,TRBD1,many,CASSYADRDIKAFF,TGTGCCAGCAGTTACGCTGACAGGGACATTAAGGCTTTCTTT
TRBJ1-1,TRBV18,-,-,CASSPPGAGPSNTEAFF,TGTGCCAGCTCACCACCGGGGGCAGGGCCGTCGAACACTGAAGCTTTCTTT
TRBJ2-1,TRBV7-6,TRBD2,many,CASSSDKLAANLRDEQFF,TGTGCCAGCAGCTCAGATAAACTAGCGGCAAACCTAAGGGATGAGCAGTTCTTC
TRBJ2-1,TRBV12-3/TRBV12-4,-,few,CASSPRLGGNEQFF,TGTGCCAGCAGTCCACGACTAGGAGGGAATGAGCAGTTCTTC
TRBJ2-7,TRBV6-1,-,-,CASSDVPKHYEQYF,TGTGCCAGCAGTGATGTTCCGAAACACTACGAGCAGTACTTC
TRBJ1-2,TRBV9,-,few,CASRTQSYGYTF,TGTGCCAGCAGAACCCAAAGCTATGGCTACACCTTC
TRBJ2-4,TRBV12-3/TRBV12-4,-,few,CASSLGLDVNIQYF,TGTGCCAGCAGTTTAGGACTAGATGTGAACATTCAGTACTTC
TRBJ1-3,TRBV7-3,TRBD1,-,CASSIGTGTGNTIYF,TGTGCCAGCAGCATCGGGACAGGGACTGGAAACACCATATATTTT
TRBJ2-3,TRBV6-5,TRBD1,-,CASSYSGQGDTQYF,TGTGCCAGCAGTTACTCTGGACAGGGTGATACGCAGTATTTT
TRBJ2-1,TRBV4-1,TRBD2,many,CASSQGDLAGNPYNEQFF,TGCGCCAGCAGCCAAGGGGACCTAGCGGGAAACCCCTACAATGAGCAGTTCTTC
TRBJ2-7,TRBV7-2,TRBD1,few,CASSLAPDRGLTSTYEQYF,TGTGCCAGCAGCTTAGCCCCGGACAGGGGGCTAACCTCCACCTACGAGCAGTACTTC
TRBJ1-6,TRBV10-3,-,many,CAIMDGSYNSPLHF,TGTGCCATCATGGACGGATCCTATAATTCACCCCTCCACTTT
TRBJ2-3,TRBV6-6,-,few,CASSYDLSRADTQYF,TGTGCCAGCAGTTACGATTTGAGCAGGGCTGATACGCAGTATTTT
TRBJ2-7,TRBV13,-,medium-sized,CASSLVGRVYEQYF,TGTGCCAGCAGCTTAGTGGGACGGGTCTACGAGCAGTACTTC
TRBJ2-5,TRBV5-1,-,-,CASTNGGRGETQYF,TGCGCCAGCACCAACGGGGGTCGGGGCGAGACCCAGTACTTC
TRBJ1-1,TRBV6-5,-,few,CASSYGGVNTEAFF,TGTGCCAGCAGTTACGGGGGCGTGAACACTGAAGCTTTCTTT
TRBJ1-1,TRBV7-3,-,-,CASRFNMNTEAFF,TGTGCCAGCAGGTTTAACATGAACACTGAAGCTTTCTTT
TRBJ2-3,TRBV5-6,TRBD1,-,CASSGDRADTQYF,TGTGCCAGCAGCGGGGACAGAGCAGATACGCAGTATTTT
TRBJ2-3,TRBV28,-,-,CASSSPIQIDGSTDTQYF,TGTGCCAGCAGTTCCCCTATCCAGATCGATGGAAGCACAGATACGCAGTATTTT
TRBJ1-2,TRBV29-1,-,-,CSAAGSYGYTF,TGCAGCGCCGCAGGGAGCTATGGCTACACCTTC